The entry that follows covers one T cell receptor beta chain sequence. This CDR3 is built from 14 residues. The V end was cut by 1 base, the J end by 4 bases, with 8 bases between. Per the germline V gene, CDR1 is MNHEY and CDR2 is SMNVEV (reference sequence). This sample stems from a study of technical replicates of blood from a handful of donors. TCRdb's table, derived via immunoSEQ multiplex PCR, lists solely in-frame clones and lacks some. The repertoire includes tens of thousands of clones, roughly 94% of them detected once, and 0.27% sits in the top ten. Sequenced input: T cells isolated from PBMCs. The receptor's source is a human donor in good health. The chain has TRBV27 and TRBJ1-3; TRBD1 is a possible D gene (5 bases). The CDR3 loop reads CASSLWGEGNTIYF. CDR3 coding DNA: TGTGCCAGCAGTTTATGGGGGGAAGGAAACACCATATATTTT.